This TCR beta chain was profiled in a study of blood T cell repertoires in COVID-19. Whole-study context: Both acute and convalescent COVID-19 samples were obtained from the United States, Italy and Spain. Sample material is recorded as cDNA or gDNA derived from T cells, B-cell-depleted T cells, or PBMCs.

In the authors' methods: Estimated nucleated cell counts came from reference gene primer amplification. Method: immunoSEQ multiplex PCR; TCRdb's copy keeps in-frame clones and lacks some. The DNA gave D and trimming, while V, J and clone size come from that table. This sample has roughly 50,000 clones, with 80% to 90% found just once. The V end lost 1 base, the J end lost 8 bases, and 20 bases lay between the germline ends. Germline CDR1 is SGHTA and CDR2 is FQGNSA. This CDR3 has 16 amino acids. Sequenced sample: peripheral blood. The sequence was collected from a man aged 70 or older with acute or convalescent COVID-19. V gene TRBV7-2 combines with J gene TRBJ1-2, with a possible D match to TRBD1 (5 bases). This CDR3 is CASSLEGRGRASGYTF. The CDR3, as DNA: TGTGCCAGCAGCTTAGAGGGGAGGGGCCGGGCAAGCGGCTACACCTTC. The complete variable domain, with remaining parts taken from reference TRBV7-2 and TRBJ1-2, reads GAGVSQSPSNKVTEKGKDVELRCDPISGHTALYWYRQSLGQGLEFLIYFQGNSAPDKSGLPSDRFSAERTGGSVSTLTIQRTQQEDSAVYLCASSLEGRGRASGYTFGSGTRLTVV.